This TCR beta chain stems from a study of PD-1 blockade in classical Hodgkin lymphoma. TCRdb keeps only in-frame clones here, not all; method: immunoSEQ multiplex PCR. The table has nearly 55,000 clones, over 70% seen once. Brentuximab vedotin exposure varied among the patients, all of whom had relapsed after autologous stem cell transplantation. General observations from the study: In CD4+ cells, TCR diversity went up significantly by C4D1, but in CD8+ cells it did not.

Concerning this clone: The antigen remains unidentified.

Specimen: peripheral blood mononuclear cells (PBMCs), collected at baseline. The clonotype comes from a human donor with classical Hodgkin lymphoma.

CDR3 coding DNA: TGTGCCAGTAGTTTTTTGGGGGCTGGGGACTATGGCTACACCTTC. This encodes CASSFLGAGDYGYTF. V is TRBV19 and J is TRBJ1-2; possibly TRBD1 for D (6 bases). V was pared by 5 bases and J by 3 bases, with 16 bases between. This CDR3 comprises 15 residues. Germline V gives CDR1 LNHDA, CDR2 SQIVND (reference sequence).